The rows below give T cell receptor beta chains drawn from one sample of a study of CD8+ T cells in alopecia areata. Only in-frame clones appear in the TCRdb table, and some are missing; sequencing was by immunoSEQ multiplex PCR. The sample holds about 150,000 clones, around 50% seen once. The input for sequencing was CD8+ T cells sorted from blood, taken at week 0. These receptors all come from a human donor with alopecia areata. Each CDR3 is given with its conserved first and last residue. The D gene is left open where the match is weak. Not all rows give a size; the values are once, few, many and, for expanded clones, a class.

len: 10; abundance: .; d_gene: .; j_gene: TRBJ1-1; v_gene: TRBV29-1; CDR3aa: CSARSTEAFF; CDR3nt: TGCAGCGCCCGAAGCACTGAAGCTTTCTTT
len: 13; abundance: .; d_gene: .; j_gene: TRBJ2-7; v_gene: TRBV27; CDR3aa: CASREGRTYEQYF; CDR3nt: TGTGCCAGCAGAGAGGGACGGACCTACGAGCAGTACTTC
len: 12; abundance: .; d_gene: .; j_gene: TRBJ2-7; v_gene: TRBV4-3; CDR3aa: CASSQGSGEQYF; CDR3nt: TGCGCCAGCAGCCAAGGCTCGGGCGAGCAGTACTTC
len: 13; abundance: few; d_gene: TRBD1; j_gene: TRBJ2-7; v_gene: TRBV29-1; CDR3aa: CSVETGTDYEQYF; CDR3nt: TGCAGCGTTGAAACCGGGACAGACTACGAGCAGTACTTC
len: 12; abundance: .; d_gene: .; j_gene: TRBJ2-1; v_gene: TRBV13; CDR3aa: CASSLGGDEQFF; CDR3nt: TGTGCCAGCAGCTTAGGGGGCGATGAGCAGTTCTTC
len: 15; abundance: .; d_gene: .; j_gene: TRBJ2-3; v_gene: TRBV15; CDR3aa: CATSREGRGADTQYF; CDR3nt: TGTGCCACCAGCAGAGAAGGAAGGGGAGCAGATACGCAGTATTTT
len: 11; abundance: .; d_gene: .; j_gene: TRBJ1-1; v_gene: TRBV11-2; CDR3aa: CASSTVREAFF; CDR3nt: TGTGCCAGCAGCACGGTTAGGGAAGCTTTCTTT
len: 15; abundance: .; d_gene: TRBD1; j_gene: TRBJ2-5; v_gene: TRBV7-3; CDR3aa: CASSTTGGASETQYF; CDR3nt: TGTGCCAGCAGCACCACAGGGGGCGCTTCGGAGACCCAGTACTTC
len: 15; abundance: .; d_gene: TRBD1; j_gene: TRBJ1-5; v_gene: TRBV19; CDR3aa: CASITPGQGNQPQHF; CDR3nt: TGTGCCAGTATCACACCGGGACAGGGGAATCAGCCCCAGCATTTT
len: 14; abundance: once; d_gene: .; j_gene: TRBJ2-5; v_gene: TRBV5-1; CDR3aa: CASSLSGSEETQYF; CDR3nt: TGCGCCAGCAGCTTGTCCGGTTCGGAAGAGACCCAGTACTTC
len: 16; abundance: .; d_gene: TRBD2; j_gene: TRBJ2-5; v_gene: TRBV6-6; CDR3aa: CASSSGLAGGKETQYF; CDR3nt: TGTGCCAGCAGTTCGGGACTAGCGGGGGGAAAAGAGACCCAGTACTTC
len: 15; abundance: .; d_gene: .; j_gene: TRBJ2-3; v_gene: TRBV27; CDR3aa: CASSSDLGTGGTQYF; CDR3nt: TGTGCCAGCAGTTCCGACCTGGGAACGGGTGGTACGCAGTATTTT
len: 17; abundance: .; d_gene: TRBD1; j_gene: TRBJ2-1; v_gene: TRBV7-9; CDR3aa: CASSSDRAQGLYNEQFF; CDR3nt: TGTGCCAGCAGCTCCGACAGGGCCCAAGGCCTCTACAATGAGCAGTTCTTC
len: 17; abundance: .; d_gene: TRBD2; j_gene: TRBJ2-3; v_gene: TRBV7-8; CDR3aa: CASSFPDSGGMADTQYF; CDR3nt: TGTGCCAGCAGCTTCCCTGACAGCGGGGGGATGGCGGATACGCAGTATTTT
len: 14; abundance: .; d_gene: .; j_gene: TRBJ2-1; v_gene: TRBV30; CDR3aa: CAWSYYKGVDEQFF; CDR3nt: TGTGCCTGGAGTTATTACAAAGGGGTCGATGAGCAGTTCTTC
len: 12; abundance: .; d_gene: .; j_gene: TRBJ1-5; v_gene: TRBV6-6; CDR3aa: CATSYSNQPQHF; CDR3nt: TGTGCCACCAGTTATAGCAATCAGCCCCAGCATTTT
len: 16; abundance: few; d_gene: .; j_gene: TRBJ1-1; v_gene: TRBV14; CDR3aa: CASSQEGEGVNTEAFF; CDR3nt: TGTGCCAGCAGCCAAGAAGGAGAAGGAGTGAACACTGAAGCTTTCTTT
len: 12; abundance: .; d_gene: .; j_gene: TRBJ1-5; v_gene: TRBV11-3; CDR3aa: CASSLFGGPQHF; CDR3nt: TGTGCCAGCAGCTTGTTTGGAGGGCCCCAGCATTTT
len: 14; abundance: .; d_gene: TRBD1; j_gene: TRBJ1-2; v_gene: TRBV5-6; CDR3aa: CASIGQEIEFGYTF; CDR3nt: TGTGCCAGCATTGGACAGGAGATAGAATTCGGCTACACCTTC
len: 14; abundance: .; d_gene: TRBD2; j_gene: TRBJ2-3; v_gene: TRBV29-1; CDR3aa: CSGMTSGGPDTQYF; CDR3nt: TGCAGCGGGATGACTAGCGGGGGTCCAGATACGCAGTATTTT
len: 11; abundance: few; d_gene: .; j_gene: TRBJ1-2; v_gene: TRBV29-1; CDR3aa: CSADPADGYTF; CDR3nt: TGCAGCGCGGACCCCGCGGATGGCTACACCTTC
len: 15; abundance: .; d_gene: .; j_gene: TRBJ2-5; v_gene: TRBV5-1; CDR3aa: CASSLGGTPGETQYF; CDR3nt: TGCGCCAGCAGTCTGGGTGGGACTCCGGGAGAGACCCAGTACTTC
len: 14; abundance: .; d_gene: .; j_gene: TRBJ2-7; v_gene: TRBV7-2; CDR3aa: CASSLGALSYEQYF; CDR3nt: TGTGCCAGCAGCTTAGGAGCTCTCAGCTACGAGCAGTACTTC